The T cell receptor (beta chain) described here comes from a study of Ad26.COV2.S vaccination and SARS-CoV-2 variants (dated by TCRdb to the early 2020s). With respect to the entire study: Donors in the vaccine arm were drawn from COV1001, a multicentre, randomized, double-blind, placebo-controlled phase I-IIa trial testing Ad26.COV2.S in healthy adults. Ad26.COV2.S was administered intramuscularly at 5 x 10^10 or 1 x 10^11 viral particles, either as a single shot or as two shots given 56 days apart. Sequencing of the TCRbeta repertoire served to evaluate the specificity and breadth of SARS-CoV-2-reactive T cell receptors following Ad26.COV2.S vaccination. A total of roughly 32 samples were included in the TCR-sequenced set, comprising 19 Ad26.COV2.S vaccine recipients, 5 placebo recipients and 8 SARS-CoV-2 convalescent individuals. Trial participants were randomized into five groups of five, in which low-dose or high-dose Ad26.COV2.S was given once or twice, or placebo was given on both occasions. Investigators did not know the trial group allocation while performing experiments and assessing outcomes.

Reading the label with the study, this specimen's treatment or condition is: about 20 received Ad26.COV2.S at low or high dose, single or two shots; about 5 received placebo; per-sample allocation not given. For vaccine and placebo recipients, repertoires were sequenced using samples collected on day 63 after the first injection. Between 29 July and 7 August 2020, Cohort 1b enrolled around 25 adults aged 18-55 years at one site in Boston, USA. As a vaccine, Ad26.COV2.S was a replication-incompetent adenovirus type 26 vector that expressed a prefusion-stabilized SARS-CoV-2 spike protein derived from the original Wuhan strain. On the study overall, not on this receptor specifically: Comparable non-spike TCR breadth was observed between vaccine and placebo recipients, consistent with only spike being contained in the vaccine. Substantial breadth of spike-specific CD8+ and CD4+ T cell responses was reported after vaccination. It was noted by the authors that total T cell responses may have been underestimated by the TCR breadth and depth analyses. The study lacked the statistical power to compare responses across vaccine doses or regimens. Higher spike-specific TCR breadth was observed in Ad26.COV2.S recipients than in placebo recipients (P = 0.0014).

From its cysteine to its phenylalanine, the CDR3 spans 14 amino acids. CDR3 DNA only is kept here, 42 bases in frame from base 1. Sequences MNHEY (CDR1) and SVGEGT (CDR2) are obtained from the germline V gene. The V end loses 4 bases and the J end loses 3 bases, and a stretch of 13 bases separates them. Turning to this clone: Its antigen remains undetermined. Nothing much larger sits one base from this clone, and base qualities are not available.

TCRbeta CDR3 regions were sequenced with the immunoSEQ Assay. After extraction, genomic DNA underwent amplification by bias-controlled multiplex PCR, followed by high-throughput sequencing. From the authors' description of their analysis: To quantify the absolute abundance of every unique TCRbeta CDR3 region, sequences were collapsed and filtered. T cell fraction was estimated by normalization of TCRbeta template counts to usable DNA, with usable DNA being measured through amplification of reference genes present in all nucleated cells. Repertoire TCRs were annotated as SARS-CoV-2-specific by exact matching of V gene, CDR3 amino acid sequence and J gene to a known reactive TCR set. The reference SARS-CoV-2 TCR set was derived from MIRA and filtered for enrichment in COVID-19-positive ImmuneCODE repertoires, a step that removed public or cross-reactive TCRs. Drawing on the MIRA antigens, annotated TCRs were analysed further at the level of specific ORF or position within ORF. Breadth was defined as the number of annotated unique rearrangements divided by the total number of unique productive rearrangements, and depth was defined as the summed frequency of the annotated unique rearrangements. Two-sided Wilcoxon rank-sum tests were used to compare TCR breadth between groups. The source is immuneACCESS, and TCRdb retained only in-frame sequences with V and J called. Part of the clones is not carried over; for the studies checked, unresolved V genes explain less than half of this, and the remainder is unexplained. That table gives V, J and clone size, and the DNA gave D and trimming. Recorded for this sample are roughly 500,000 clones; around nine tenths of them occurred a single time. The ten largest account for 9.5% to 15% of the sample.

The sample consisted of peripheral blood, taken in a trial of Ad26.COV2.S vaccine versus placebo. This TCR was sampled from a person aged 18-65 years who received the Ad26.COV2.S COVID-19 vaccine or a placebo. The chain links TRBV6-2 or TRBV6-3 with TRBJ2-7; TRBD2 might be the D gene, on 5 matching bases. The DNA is TGTGCCAGCAGTTGGACTGTGGGGTACTACGAGCAGTACTTC. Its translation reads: CASSWTVGYYEQYF.